This T cell receptor (beta chain) was obtained from a study of spatial heterogeneity in lung cancer. General study findings and limits: Tracking of tumor mutation counts was seen in expanded intratumoral alpha and beta TCR counts.

The CDR3 covers 15 residues. V lost 1 base and J 4 bases, leaving 16 bases between the germline ends. Germline V lookup: CDR1 DFQATT, CDR2 SNEGSKA (reference sequence). TCRdb reprocessed the 5' RACE reads via MiXCR and lists one record per CDR3 protein. The sample shows more than 15,000 distinct CDR3 sequences, approximately 5.8% of them seen only once. This clonotype was seen at least ten times. Its antigen remains unknown. This sample's time point: sample taken at primary tumor resection. The donors, about 74 patients with untreated early-stage non-small cell lung cancer, provided the samples. The authors sequenced whole RNA from tumor, nontumor lung or frozen PBMC without sorting.

The chain uses TRBV20-1 and TRBJ1-1; weak D call: TRBD1 (5 bases). This receptor was identified in a male donor with early-stage non-small cell lung cancer. Specimen: lung tumor tissue, collected at surgery. The CDR3 loop reads CSARGHSGAGTEAFF. The CDR3 DNA sequence: TGCAGTGCTAGAGGACACTCCGGGGCGGGCACTGAAGCTTTCTTT.